This T cell receptor beta chain originates from a study of cytomegalovirus exposure and HLA in healthy donors (dated by TCRdb to the late 2010s). About the full investigation: In an earlier analysis of some 610 of the donors, about 270 Gb of sequence data and 100 million or so unique TCR beta sequences from about 190 million T cells were reported. About 280 gigabases of sequencing data and around 80 million unique TCR sequences made up an early release that covered over 550 HLA-typed donors. On average, over 200,000 unique TCR beta nucleotide sequences were sequenced per donor among 398 genotyped donors of the cohort, with 15% to 20% of those sequences being non-productive. High-throughput TCR immunosequencing, statistical association of individual TCRs with disease status, and machine learning were combined to predict cytomegalovirus infection status. A separate validation cohort of some 130 different subjects was used in addition to the roughly 670-subject first cohort. The study was designed to test whether signatures of past pathogen exposure could be identified by cataloging public T cell receptors. A later analysis re-examined previously published TCR beta repertoires from several hundred donors and added high-resolution HLA genotyping to investigate patterns of TCR occurrence. An earlier analysis of approximately 580 of the donors used high-throughput TCR beta sequencing to judge whether each TCR beta V gene segment behaved as functional or pseudogenic. The study profiled the T cell repertoires of under 850 subjects by immunosequencing and related them to cytomegalovirus serostatus. The number of typed donors differed by locus: 629-630 for A, B, C, DRB1 and DQB1; approximately 520 for DQA1; 606 for DPA1; and roughly 490 for DPB1. A handful of DR-DQ haplotypes were handled as single units for association and clustering because linkage in the cohort was strong. Donor age, sex, ethnicity and CMV serostatus were compiled together with the repertoire data. The genetic ancestry cluster associated with self-reported Caucasian donors included about 84% of the roughly 400 genotyped donors. All discovery cohort repertoires had been generated using a single sequencing platform. HLA typing included class I and class II loci at four-digit resolution. In a later genetic analysis, genome-wide SNP genotypes for about 55% of the 666 donors were used, and that subset was treated as a discovery cohort. The later analysis used no new phenotypic data to find candidate immune exposures, relying instead on TCR beta sequences and their occurrence across donors. What the work shows at the level of the full study, not this receptor alone: Most TCR sequences were observed very rarely across donors, whereas some public TCRs were present in many individuals. A later analysis reported that several top co-occurrence clusters appeared linked to parvovirus B19, influenza, CMV and Epstein-Barr virus. CMV serostatus was the only immune exposure information available for the cohort. Because HLA typing was unavailable for some donors at each locus, only the typed subset was used in association tests. A later analysis associated 16,951 TCR beta sequences with specific HLA alleles at a false discovery rate of 0.05. A group of highly shared sequence variants was considered likely to be a technical artifact of the sequencing pipeline. The authors suggested that the approach could potentially be generalized to other disease states and immunological phenotypes. An association between a missense DCLRE1C variant and V-gene and J-gene trimming of TCR beta chains was found in a later genetic analysis and replicated in an independent cohort. Compared with equally common non-associated chains, HLA-associated TCR beta chains in a later analysis were more clonally expanded and had lower generation probabilities. This cohort had only TCR beta chains sequenced, and the lack of alpha or paired-chain data limited which features could be detected. In both the original and validation cohorts, the classifier was reported to diagnose cytomegalovirus status with high specificity and sensitivity. Correlated functional status among segregating V segments might be attributable to linkage disequilibrium, but an unknown experimental factor could not be ruled out. A further reported finding was that TCR beta sequences accurately predicted the HLA-A and HLA-B alleles for most subjects in the first cohort. A total of roughly 160 TCR beta chains were listed by the study as associated with cytomegalovirus. An earlier analysis of roughly 570 of the donors showed that most TCR beta V segments appeared in productive rearrangements either about 87% or about 30% of the time, which broadly matched IMGT annotations. Compared with the 666-donor mean, donors in an Asian-associated ancestry cluster had fewer N-insertions in productive TCRs, according to a later genetic analysis. Some IMGT-functional V segments, including TRBV6-2 and TRBV6-3, could not be distinguished by the 87-base-pair reads and were therefore excluded. Three of the identified cytomegalovirus-associated TCR beta chains were confirmed in vitro to be specific for cytomegalovirus antigens. Some 16 rarely observed V segments, including chromosome 9 orphons, were excluded from the earlier analysis of just under 600 of the donors because counts were too low. In a later analysis, most CMV-associated TCR beta chains were found to appear HLA-restricted, with HLA associations seemingly driven largely by CMV exposure. In a later analysis, the rate of TCR association differed among HLA loci, with DRB1 alleles having the most associated TCRs and HLA-C alleles having the fewest. When HLA alleles, especially DR and DQ, strongly co-occurred, TCR associations were difficult to assign to individual alleles. Roughly uniform sequencing depth across donors was assumed in presence/absence analyses, although this assumption may not hold.

The cohort comprised 710 or so healthy bone marrow donors. At the time of sampling, every cohort member was nominally healthy, though immune exposures that went unrecorded were likely present. The donor tested CMV seropositive, placing the donor among the approximately 290 seropositive members of the cohort. A peripheral blood sample was provided by each donor, and peripheral blood mononuclear cells were used for TCR beta sequencing. Genomic DNA extraction from the blood cell samples was performed with the Qiagen DNeasy Blood Extraction Kit. Concerning this clone: The antigen this receptor binds is unknown. No base-level quality is on record; no much larger clone is a single base apart.

Based on the germline V gene, the CDR1 and CDR2 sequences are SNHLY and FYNNEI. CDR3 length: 14 amino acids, cysteine to phenylalanine. Only the CDR3 portion is preserved as DNA: 42 bases, with reading frame beginning at the first base. V is cut back by 2 bases and J by 12 bases, with 9 bases in the junction unmatched. The method behind the library was the immunoSEQ multiplex PCR assay. For the multiplex PCR, a mixture combining 60 forward primers for TCR Vbeta segments and 13 reverse primers for TCR Jbeta segments was used. The CDR3 region of rearranged TCR beta genes was amplified from genomic DNA by a multiplex PCR assay. The amplified TCR beta libraries were sequenced on the Illumina HiSeq System as 87-base-pair reads. Turning to the authors' computational methods: A later analysis tallied some 79 million unique TCR beta chains across the approximately 670 repertoires, and around 10 million of those chains were shared by two or more donors. To remove PCR and sequencing errors, raw reads were error-corrected and collapsed into unique sequences using a nearest-neighbor algorithm that merged closely related sequences. CDR3 sequences were aligned to IMGT reference sequences to assign V, D and J gene segments. Each retained sequence needed at least a six-nucleotide match to both a V gene segment and a J gene segment. Rearrangements were called productive when the CDR3 lacked stop codons and stayed in frame with V and J; all others were non-productive. Following IMGT convention, CDR3 was defined as the stretch from the second conserved V-encoded cysteine up to the conserved J-encoded phenylalanine. The earlier analysis of about 620 of the donors excluded sequences that lacked an unambiguous match to a single V gene segment. In an earlier analysis of roughly 500 of the donors, V segments were called functional above 56.7% productive rearrangements and were called segregating when the between-donor standard deviation exceeded 5%. A statistical classification framework was developed to diagnose cytomegalovirus status using the catalog of TCR beta chain sequences. A later analysis assigned V and J genes by comparing TCR nucleotide sequences with IMGT/GENE-DB human TR gene sequences. The TCRdist pipeline was used in a later analysis to assign CDR3 sequences and most-parsimonious VDJ recombination scenarios. In a later analysis, each TCR beta chain was defined by its CDR3 amino acid sequence together with its V-gene family, and reads without a unique V-gene family were excluded. A later analysis removed nearly 600 highly shared, low-generation-probability nucleotide sequences to deal with suspected cross-contamination and a sequencing artifact. For each public chain, a later analysis derived a clonal expansion index from normalized ranks of inferred template counts within each repertoire. A later analysis computed generation probabilities with a VDJ recombination model fitted to out-of-frame rearrangements, and checked the results against IGoR. A later analysis scored TCR-TCR, TCR-HLA and TCR-CMV co-occurrence with hypergeometric tests, applying a repertoire-size bias correction to TCR pairs. A later analysis estimated false discovery rates by permuting HLA or CMV assignments 20 times. In a later analysis, co-occurring TCRs were grouped using DBSCAN, and TCRdist sequence similarity was added for clustering within HLA-allele-positive subsets. Repertoires with fewer than 30,000 or more than 120,000 public chains, plus five repertoires with anomalous nucleotide sharing, were excluded from co-occurrence clustering. Entries here come from immuneACCESS through TCRdb and include only in-frame sequences with V and J called. Some clones fail to appear in such tables; in the studies checked, an unresolved V gene covers under half of the shortfall, and the cause of the remainder is unknown. The V and J calls and the clone size are those of that table, but D and trimming were determined from the DNA. In this sample the table shows over 120,000 clones, approximately 84% of which occur a single time. The top ten constitute about 1.5% of the sample.

The chain uses TRBV2 and TRBJ1-5; TRBD1 matches 8 bases in the middle. The receptor's source is a young man in good health and CMV-seropositive. Sequenced sample: PBMCs. This receptor has the CDR3 CASSEKGQGKRQHF. The sequenced DNA: TGTGCCAGCAGTGAAAAAGGACAGGGCAAACGCCAGCATTTT.